The present T cell receptor (beta chain) was sequenced within a study of shared clonotypes between healthy human individuals. Germline values: CDR1 SGDLS, CDR2 YYNGEE. The CDR3 totals 15 residues. With 0 bases removed from V and 3 bases from J, the gap between germline ends came to 9 bases. Measured with immunoSEQ multiplex PCR; TCRdb has only the in-frame clones, and not every one. The sample yields approximately 640,000 clones, about 90% seen once. Study donors comprised healthy, HIV-negative adults devoid of recent acute infection or vaccination. The sequenced sample was memory CD8+ T cells from PBMCs. The subset: CD45RO+ cells pooled with CCR7-negative TemRA cells. This sequence joins TRBV9 and TRBJ1-4; D perhaps matches TRBD1 (6 bases). The receptor comes from a man between 18 and 29 years old in good health. Some clones in this sample may be carry-over from other donors' samples. The CDR3 here is CASSVGGGPNEKLFF. The DNA of the CDR3 is TGTGCCAGCAGCGTAGGCGGGGGCCCTAATGAAAAACTGTTTTTT.